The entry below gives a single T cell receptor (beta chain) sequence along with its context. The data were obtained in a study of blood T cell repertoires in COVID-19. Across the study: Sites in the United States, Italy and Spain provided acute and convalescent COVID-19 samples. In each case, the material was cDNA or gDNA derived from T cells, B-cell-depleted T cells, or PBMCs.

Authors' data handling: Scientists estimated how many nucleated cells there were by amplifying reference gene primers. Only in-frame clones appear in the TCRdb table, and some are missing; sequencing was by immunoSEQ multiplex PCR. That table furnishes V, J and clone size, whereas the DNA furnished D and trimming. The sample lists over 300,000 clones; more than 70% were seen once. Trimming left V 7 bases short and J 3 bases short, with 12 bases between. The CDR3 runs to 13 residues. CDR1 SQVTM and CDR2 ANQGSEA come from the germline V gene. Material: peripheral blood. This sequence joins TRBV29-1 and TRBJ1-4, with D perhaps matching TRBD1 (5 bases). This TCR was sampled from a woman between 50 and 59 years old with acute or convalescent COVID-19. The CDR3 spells CSASQGANEKLFF. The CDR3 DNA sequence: TGCAGCGCCTCTCAGGGTGCTAATGAAAAACTGTTTTTT.